The text below deals with one TCR beta chain. The data belong to a study of blood T cell repertoires in COVID-19. Study information: Both acute and convalescent COVID-19 samples were obtained from the United States, Italy and Spain. PBMCs, B-cell-depleted T cells, or T cells provided the cDNA or gDNA that made up the material.

Source study methods: Estimated nucleated cell counts came from reference gene primer amplification. Repertoires were generated with immunoSEQ multiplex PCR, while TCRdb's copy carries only in-frame clones and drops some. V, J and clone size are those of that table, while D and trimming were read from the DNA. In the table there are about 77,000 clones, roughly nine tenths of which are singletons. Sequenced sample: peripheral blood. This clonotype was sampled from a woman aged 80 or over with active or convalescent COVID-19.

CDR3 amino acids: CATSDFSGTGTYEQYF. The CDR3 DNA reads as TGTGCCACCAGTGATTTCTCCGGGACAGGGACCTACGAGCAGTACTTC. The J gene is TRBJ2-7, the V gene TRBV24-1; 9 nucleotides match TRBD1. There are 16 residues in the CDR3. Trimming at V came to 1 base and at J to 2 bases, leaving 5 bases not matched to a gene. Germline CDR1 and CDR2: KGHDR and SFDVKD.